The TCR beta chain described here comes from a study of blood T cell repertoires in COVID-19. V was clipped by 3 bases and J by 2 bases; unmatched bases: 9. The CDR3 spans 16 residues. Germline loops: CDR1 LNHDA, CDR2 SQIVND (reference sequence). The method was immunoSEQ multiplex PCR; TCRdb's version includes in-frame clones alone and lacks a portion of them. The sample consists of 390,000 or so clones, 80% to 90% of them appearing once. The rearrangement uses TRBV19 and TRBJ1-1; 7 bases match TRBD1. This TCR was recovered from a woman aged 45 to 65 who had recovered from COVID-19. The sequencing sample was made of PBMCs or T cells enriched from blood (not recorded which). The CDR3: CASSIRHSGGNTEAFF. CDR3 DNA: TGTGCCAGTAGTATTCGCCACTCAGGGGGTAACACTGAAGCTTTCTTT.